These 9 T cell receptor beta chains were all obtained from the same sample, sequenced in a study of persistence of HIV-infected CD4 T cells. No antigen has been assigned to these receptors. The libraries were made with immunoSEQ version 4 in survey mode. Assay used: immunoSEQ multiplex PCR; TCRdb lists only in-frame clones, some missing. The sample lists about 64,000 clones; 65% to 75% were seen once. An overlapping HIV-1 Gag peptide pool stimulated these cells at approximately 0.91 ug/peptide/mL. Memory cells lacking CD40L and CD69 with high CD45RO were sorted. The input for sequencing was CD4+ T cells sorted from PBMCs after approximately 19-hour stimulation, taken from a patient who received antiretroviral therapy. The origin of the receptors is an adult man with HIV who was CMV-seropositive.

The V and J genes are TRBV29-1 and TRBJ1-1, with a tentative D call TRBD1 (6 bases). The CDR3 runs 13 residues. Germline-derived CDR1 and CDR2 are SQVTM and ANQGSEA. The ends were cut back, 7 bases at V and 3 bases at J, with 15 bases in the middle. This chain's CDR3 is CSATGLGDTEAFF. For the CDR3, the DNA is TGCAGCGCAACAGGGCTTGGGGACACTGAAGCTTTCTTT.

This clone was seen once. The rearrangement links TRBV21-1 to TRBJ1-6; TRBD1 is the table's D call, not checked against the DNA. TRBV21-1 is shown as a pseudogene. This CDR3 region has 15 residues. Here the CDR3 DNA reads TGTGCCGGACCATGGGACAGGGAGGAGGGATCACCCCTCCACTTT. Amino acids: CAGPWDREEGSPLHF.

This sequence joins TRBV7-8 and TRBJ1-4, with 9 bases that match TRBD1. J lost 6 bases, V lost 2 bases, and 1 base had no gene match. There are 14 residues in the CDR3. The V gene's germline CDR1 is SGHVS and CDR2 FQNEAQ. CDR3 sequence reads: CASSLTGGDEKLFF. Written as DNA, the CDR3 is TGTGCCAGCAGCTTAACAGGGGGCGATGAAAAACTGTTTTTT.

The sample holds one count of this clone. CDR3 in DNA: TGTGCCAGTAGTATAGCCACGGGAGCCACCAATCAGCCCCAGCATTTT. It translates to CASSIATGATNQPQHF. The chain combines TRBV19 with TRBJ1-5; D gene ambiguous. Per the germline V gene, CDR1 is LNHDA and CDR2 is SQIVND (reference sequence). The CDR3 is 16 residues long. Trimming shortened V by 1 base and J by 3 bases, and 13 bases separated the two germline ends.

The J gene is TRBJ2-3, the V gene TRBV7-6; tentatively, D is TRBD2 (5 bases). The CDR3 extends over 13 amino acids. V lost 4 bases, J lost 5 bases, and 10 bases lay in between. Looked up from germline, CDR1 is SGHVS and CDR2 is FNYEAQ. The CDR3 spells CASSSTREDTQYF. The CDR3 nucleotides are TGTGCCAGCAGCTCCACCCGGGAAGATACGCAGTATTTT.

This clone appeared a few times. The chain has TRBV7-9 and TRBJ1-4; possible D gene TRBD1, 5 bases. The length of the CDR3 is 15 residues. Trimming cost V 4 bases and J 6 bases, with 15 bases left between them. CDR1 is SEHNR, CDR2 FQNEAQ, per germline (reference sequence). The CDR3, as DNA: TGTGCCAGCAGCTCAAAGGGGAGTTGGGATGAAAAACTGTTTTTT. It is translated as CASSSKGSWDEKLFF.

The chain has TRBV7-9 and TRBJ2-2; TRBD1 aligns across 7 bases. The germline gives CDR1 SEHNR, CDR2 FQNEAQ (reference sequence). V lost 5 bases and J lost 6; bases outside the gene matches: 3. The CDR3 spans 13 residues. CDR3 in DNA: TGTGCCAGCAGCCTGACAGGGCCCGGGGAGCTGTTTTTT. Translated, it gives CASSLTGPGELFF.

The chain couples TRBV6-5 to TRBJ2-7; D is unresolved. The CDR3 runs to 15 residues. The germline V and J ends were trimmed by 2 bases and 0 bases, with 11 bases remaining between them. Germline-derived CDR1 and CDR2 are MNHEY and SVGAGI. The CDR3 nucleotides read TGTGCCAGCAGTTACGGCCAGCGTCCCTCCTACGAGCAGTACTTC. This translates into CASSYGQRPSYEQYF.

CDR3 DNA: TGTGCCAGCAGTTTGAGGGGCCGGAGCTCCTACGAGCAGTACTTC. This translates into CASSLRGRSSYEQYF. The rearrangement uses TRBV27 and TRBJ2-7; D is possibly TRBD1 or TRBD2 (5 bases each). The V end was cut by 3 bases, the J end by 0 bases, with 12 bases between. The CDR3 contains 15 residues. Per the germline V gene, CDR1 is MNHEY and CDR2 is SMNVEV (reference sequence).